These 12 T cell receptor beta chains came from one sample sequenced in a study of cytomegalovirus exposure and HLA in healthy donors. PCR was performed using 60 Vbeta and 13 Jbeta primers. Clones were read by immunoSEQ multiplex PCR, and TCRdb kept only the in-frame ones, dropping some. The table shows about 140,000 clones, with around 80% occurring only once. Material: PBMCs. The receptors shown here come from a female donor in good health and CMV-seronegative.

The V gene is TRBV20-1, the J gene TRBJ1-2; D remains unclear. Trimming removed 6 bases from V and 4 bases from J, with 6 bases in between. This CDR3 contains 10 residues. From germline, CDR1 is DFQATT and CDR2 SNEGSKA (reference sequence). CDR3 bases: TGCAGTGCATCAATCTATGGCTACACCTTC. Translated: CSASIYGYTF.

The CDR3 loop is CASSLSQGVQPQHF. The CDR3 region has the DNA TGTGCCAGCAGTTTATCTCAGGGGGTCCAGCCCCAGCATTTT. V usage is TRBV27 and J usage is TRBJ1-5; 7 bases line up with TRBD1. J gave up 7 bases and V 0 bases, and 3 bases lay outside the gene matches. Germline loops: CDR1 MNHEY, CDR2 SMNVEV (reference sequence). The CDR3 consists of 14 residues.

This rearrangement joins TRBV5-8 to TRBJ2-7; no reliable D call. Germline V CDR1 and CDR2: SGHTS, YDEGEE. The CDR3 length is 14 residues. Deletions cut 6 bases from V and 6 bases from J, with 19 bases between. CDR3 region: CASTARGPRGEQYF. In nucleotides, the CDR3 is TGTGCCAGCACCGCAAGAGGCCCTCGAGGCGAGCAGTACTTC.

This clone appeared a single time. The gene calls are TRBV4-1 and TRBJ2-1, with 10 bases matching TRBD1. In germline, CDR1 is MGHRA, CDR2 YSYEKL. V was pared by 3 bases and J by 6 bases, with 8 bases of the junction left unmatched. CDR3 length: 16 residues. The CDR3 reads CASSHEPGTGVNEQFF. The CDR3 DNA is TGCGCCAGCAGCCACGAACCCGGGACAGGGGTCAATGAGCAGTTCTTC.

V usage is TRBV7-9 and J usage is TRBJ1-2, with no clear D. In germline, CDR1 is SEHNR, CDR2 FQNEAQ (reference sequence). Trimming cost V 5 bases and J 8 bases, with 18 bases left between them. This CDR3 has 14 residues. The CDR3 region is CASSPAVGVVGYTF. The CDR3 coding sequence is TGTGCCAGCAGCCCCGCAGTCGGGGTAGTGGGCTACACCTTC.

This sequence joins TRBV19 and TRBJ1-5; TRBD1 matches at 7 bases. In germline, CDR1 is LNHDA, CDR2 SQIVND (reference sequence). The length of the CDR3 is 16 residues. Trimming removed 6 bases from V and 2 bases from J; junction bases left unmatched: 10. CDR3 bases: TGTGCCAGTAGCCTTGCTGAGGGGGCGGGCAATCAGCCCCAGCATTTT. Protein sequence: CASSLAEGAGNQPQHF.

The rearrangement joins TRBV6-5 to TRBJ1-4; 10 nucleotides line up with TRBD1. The junction had 6 bases not matched to a gene; V was cut back by 6 bases and J by 8 bases. This CDR3 is built from 14 residues. Germline V CDR1 and CDR2: MNHEY, SVGAGI. DNA of the CDR3: TGTGCCAGCAGGGGGACAGGGGAAACGGAAAAACTGTTTTTT. It yields the protein CASRGTGETEKLFF.

V usage is TRBV7-9 and J usage is TRBJ1-1; a weak D match, TRBD1 (6 bases). V lost 1 base, J lost 1 base, and 7 bases lay in between. Per germline, CDR1 SEHNR and CDR2 FQNEAQ (reference sequence). This CDR3 spans 14 amino acids. This CDR3 reads CASSLGGPNTEAFF. The CDR3 region has the DNA TGTGCCAGCAGCTTAGGGGGGCCGAACACTGAAGCTTTCTTT.

The V and J genes are TRBV7-8 and TRBJ1-2, with D tentatively TRBD1 (6 bases). V was trimmed by 0 bases and J by 7 bases, leaving 12 bases between them. The germline gives CDR1 SGHVS, CDR2 FQNEAQ. This CDR3 contains 14 residues. CDR3 residues: CASSLAQGRVGYTF. CDR3 bases: TGTGCCAGCAGCTTAGCGCAGGGGCGTGTTGGCTACACCTTC.

V and J are TRBV5-1 and TRBJ2-7; maybe TRBD1 (5 bases). Germline values: CDR1 SGHRS, CDR2 YFSETQ. The ends were cut back, 5 bases at V and 5 bases at J, with 14 bases in the middle. The CDR3 covers 13 residues. The CDR3 reads CASSLTGTHEQYF. The CDR3 coding sequence is TGCGCCAGCAGTTTAACAGGTACCCACGAGCAGTACTTC.

The chain carries TRBV5-5 and TRBJ1-2; the D gene is possibly TRBD1 (6 bases). The CDR3 runs 14 residues. Trimming stripped 3 bases from V and 5 bases from J, with 14 bases between. CDR1 is SGHKS, CDR2 YYEKEE, per germline (reference sequence). The CDR3 loop reads CASSSDRHGYGYTF. The DNA for the CDR3 is TGTGCCAGCAGCTCCGACAGGCATGGGTATGGCTACACCTTC.

The chain links TRBV19 to TRBJ2-2; 8 nucleotides agree with TRBD1. Unmatched junction bases numbered 6, after V lost 9 bases and J lost 3 bases. The CDR3 runs 14 residues. Looked up from germline, CDR1 is LNHDA and CDR2 is SQIVND (reference sequence). CDR3 in DNA: TGTGCCAGCAAGGACAGGGTAGACACCGGGGAGCTGTTTTTT. This encodes CASKDRVDTGELFF.